This T cell receptor beta chain was retrieved from a study of radiation and T cells in renal cell carcinoma. Time point given: blood 2 weeks post-SBRT. Treatment denoted: 15 Gy SBRT to primary tumor, nephrectomy 4 weeks later. Only in-frame clones appear in the TCRdb table, and some are missing; sequencing was by immunoSEQ multiplex PCR. This sample has around 130,000 clones, with 70% to 90% found just once. V gave up 0 bases and J gave up 1 base, with 6 bases separating them. The length of the CDR3 is 14 residues. Per germline, CDR1 LNHDA and CDR2 SQIVND (reference sequence). The material was blood, obtained from a patient whose treatment included radiotherapy and nephrectomy. This sequence was found in a woman in her sixties or seventies with renal cell carcinoma. The chain recombines TRBV19 with TRBJ1-2; D is possibly TRBD1 (5 bases). CDR3 DNA: TGTGCCAGTAGTATAGATCAGGGTAACTATGGCTACACCTTC. It encodes CASSIDQGNYGYTF.